A selection of T cell receptor beta chains follows, all from one sample in a study of blood T cell repertoires in COVID-19. Sequencing was performed with immunoSEQ multiplex PCR; in TCRdb, only in-frame clones are kept and a portion is missing. Altogether some 510,000 clones are present, 70% to 90% being singletons, with the ten largest covering roughly 1.9%. The sample was PBMCs or T cells enriched from blood (not recorded which). These receptors all stem from a woman in her forties who had recovered from COVID-19. Both conserved end residues are part of each CDR3. D genes are given only for firm matches.

TRBJ1-2 TRBV7-9 - CASSFLTLANYGYTF
TRBJ1-1 TRBV19 - CASSISRNTEAFF
TRBJ1-4 TRBV6-2/TRBV6-3 - CASSYGAGSATNEKLFF
TRBJ2-1 TRBV19 TRBD2 CASSPTPGTSGRSPYNEQFF
TRBJ1-5 TRBV4-1 - CASSHEINREIQPQHF
TRBJ1-1 TRBV5-1 TRBD1 CASSERTGDGSFGFF
TRBJ1-1 TRBV5-1 - CASSGRTDNTEAFF
TRBJ1-2 TRBV3-1/TRBV3-2 TRBD1 CASSQEAGTGYGYTF
TRBJ2-7 TRBV30 - CAWSYDWSSYEQYF
TRBJ1-5 TRBV3-1/TRBV3-2 TRBD1 CASSTGTGGGQPQHF
TRBJ1-2 TRBV10-3 TRBD1 CAISDRTGDKIIRGYTF
TRBJ1-4 TRBV25-1 - CAPGGRGNEKLFF
TRBJ1-2 TRBV11-3 - CASSSNTLYGYTF
TRBJ1-2 TRBV6-5 - CASESGYGYTF
TRBJ1-2 TRBV9 - CASSVVTGGPDGYTF
TRBJ2-3 TRBV29-1 TRBD2 CSVRLARASPDTQYF
TRBJ1-4 TRBV30 - CAWSVQLTNEKLFF
TRBJ1-4 TRBV29-1 TRBD1 CSGIGTAEKLFF
TRBJ2-5 TRBV14 - CASSSLPRQPETQYF
TRBJ2-5 TRBV9 - CASSRGAGRQYQETQYF
TRBJ2-1 TRBV4-3 TRBD1 CASSQNQGTGDNEQFF
TRBJ2-7 TRBV15 - CATSSRDNPYEQYF
TRBJ2-3 TRBV11-2 TRBD2 CASSSGLAGVTDTQYF
TRBJ1-2 TRBV5-4 TRBD1 CASSLDRGQGGYTF
TRBJ1-1 TRBV4-3 TRBD1 CASSLHRGTNTEAFF
TRBJ2-2 TRBV9 TRBD2 CASSPLAGGHTGELFF
TRBJ1-1 TRBV4-1 - CASSHVGQGATEAFF
TRBJ2-1 TRBV10-3 - CAISQGNDEQFF